These 32 T cell receptor beta chains were all obtained from the same sample, sequenced in a study of blood T cell repertoires in COVID-19. The protocol was immunoSEQ multiplex PCR, while the TCRdb copy is restricted to in-frame clones and leaves out a portion. The data show approximately 49,000 clones, roughly four fifths seen once. Sequences were obtained from peripheral blood. These receptors were collected from a woman in her sixties or seventies with acute or convalescent COVID-19.

The rearrangement joins TRBV5-1 to TRBJ2-7, with 7 bases fitting TRBD1. Looked up from germline, CDR1 is SGHRS and CDR2 is YFSETQ. CDR3 length: 16 amino acids. The V segment lost 1 base and the J segment 2 bases; nucleotides outside the gene matches: 9. The CDR3 sequence: CASSLTGTVRTYEQYF. The DNA of the CDR3 is TGCGCCAGCAGCTTGACCGGGACAGTCCGAACCTACGAGCAGTACTTC.

This chain uses TRBV6-5 with TRBJ2-3; 8 nucleotides match TRBD2. CDR1 and CDR2 from the germline V gene are MNHEY and SVGAGI. J gave up 1 base and V 5 bases, and 5 bases lay outside the gene matches. The CDR3 spans 15 residues. CDR3 protein: CASSIAGPGTDTQYF. CDR3 coding DNA: TGTGCCAGCAGTATAGCGGGGCCGGGCACAGATACGCAGTATTTT.

This chain links TRBV28 with TRBJ1-3, with D possibly TRBD1 on 6 matching bases. The CDR3 length is 15 residues. Germline V CDR1 and CDR2: MDHEN, SYDVKM. V lost 4 bases, J lost 4 bases, and 14 bases lay in between. The CDR3 loop is CASSSWGRIGNTIYF. The CDR3 DNA reads as TGTGCCAGCAGTTCCTGGGGGCGTATAGGAAACACCATATATTTT. Full variable domain (rest looked up from reference TRBV28 and TRBJ1-3): DVKVTQSSRYLVKRTGEKVFLECVQDMDHENMFWYRQDPGLGLRLIYFSYDVKMKEKGDIPEGYSVSREKKERFSLILESASTNQTSMYLCASSSWGRIGNTIYFGEGSWLTVV.

CDR3 protein: CSVDKGTGYGYTF. The DNA of the CDR3 is TGCAGCGTTGACAAAGGGACAGGGTATGGCTACACCTTC. The chain couples TRBV29-1 to TRBJ1-2; 9 nucleotides agree with TRBD1. CDR1 and CDR2 from the germline V gene are SQVTM and ANQGSEA. There are 13 residues in the CDR3. With V trimmed by 3 bases and J by 5 bases, 4 bases remained unmatched.

This rearrangement joins TRBV6-4 to TRBJ1-2; 8 bases match TRBD1. The trim removed 3 bases at V and 8 bases at J, leaving 5 bases unmatched. Per germline, CDR1 MRHNA and CDR2 SNTAGT. The CDR3 runs to 13 residues. This CDR3 is CASSEGTGLGYTF. CDR3 coding DNA: TGTGCCAGCAGTGAAGGGACAGGCCTGGGCTACACCTTC.

V and J are TRBV6-5 and TRBJ2-2; TRBD1 matches at 11 bases. The CDR3 is 15 residues long. Germline V gene sequence: CDR1 MNHEY, CDR2 SVGAGI. V was clipped by 6 bases and J by 5 bases; unmatched bases: 5. The CDR3 loop reads CASRDRGRRTGELFF. CDR3 coding DNA: TGTGCCAGCAGGGACAGGGGGCGCAGAACCGGGGAGCTGTTTTTT.

The chain uses TRBV28 and TRBJ1-2; 9 bases are shared with TRBD1. V gave up 5 bases and J gave up 0 bases; unmatched junction bases: 16. The germline V gene encodes CDR1 MDHEN and CDR2 SYDVKM. The CDR3 is made up of 19 amino acids. CDR3 protein: CASSQMRRDRERANYGYTF. The CDR3 bases are TGTGCCAGCAGTCAAATGAGACGGGACAGGGAGAGAGCTAACTATGGCTACACCTTC.

The rearrangement joins TRBV2 to TRBJ1-1; the match to TRBD1 covers 10 bases. Unmatched junction bases numbered 7, after V lost 5 bases and J lost 4 bases. This CDR3 has 15 amino acids. CDR1 is SNHLY, CDR2 FYNNEI, per germline. The CDR3 loop reads CASSPGTGVGTEAFF. The DNA for the CDR3 is TGTGCCAGCAGTCCCGGGACAGGGGTGGGCACTGAAGCTTTCTTT.

In this sample, this clone turned up a few times. This chain connects TRBV2 to TRBJ2-2; TRBD2 agrees at 8 bases. Per germline, CDR1 SNHLY and CDR2 FYNNEI. With V trimmed by 6 bases and J by 7 bases, 16 bases remained unmatched. The CDR3 has 17 amino acids. For the CDR3, the DNA is TGTGCCAGCAGCCCGCTATCGGGACTAGTCCTCCGCGGGGAGCTGTTTTTT. This translates into CASSPLSGLVLRGELFF.

This clone was found a few times. This sequence joins TRBV4-2 and TRBJ2-5, with TRBD2 matching over 7 bases. Per the germline V gene, CDR1 is LGHNA and CDR2 is YNFKEQ. The CDR3 runs 14 residues. V lost 1 base to trimming and J lost 2 bases; unmatched junction nucleotides: 1. CDR3 protein: CASSQGTSQETQYF. For the CDR3, the DNA is TGTGCCAGCAGCCAAGGGACTAGTCAAGAGACCCAGTACTTC.

V gene TRBV5-1 combines with J gene TRBJ1-4, with TRBD1 identical over 7 bases. The CDR3 sequence is 16 residues long. Germline CDR1 SGHRS, CDR2 YFSETQ. The V and J ends lost 4 bases and 0 bases, in that order; junction bases with no gene match: 6. In nucleotides, the CDR3 is TGCGCCAGCAGCCTGGGACAGCTTGCAACTAATGAAAAACTGTTTTTT. Amino acid sequence: CASSLGQLATNEKLFF.

A few counts support this clone. J is TRBJ1-5 and V is TRBV6-1; D is unresolved. Trimming took 0 bases from V and 2 from J, leaving 8 bases between them. Germline V CDR1 and CDR2: MNHNS, SASEGT. There are 15 residues in the CDR3. The CDR3 region is CASSEALIGNQPQHF. CDR3 nucleotides: TGTGCCAGCAGTGAAGCGCTTATAGGCAATCAGCCCCAGCATTTT.

The chain uses TRBV30 and TRBJ1-6; D is perhaps TRBD1 (5 bases). Germline V gives CDR1 GTSNPN, CDR2 SVGIG (reference sequence). The CDR3 runs 14 residues. V lost 8 bases and J 6 bases, leaving 17 bases between the germline ends. CDR3 in amino acids: CAIERAGINSPLHF. Here the CDR3 DNA reads TGTGCCATAGAGAGAGCAGGGATTAATTCACCCCTCCACTTT.

The count of this clone is one. The J gene is TRBJ1-4, the V gene TRBV21-1; TRBD1 reflects the table's D call only, with no check against the DNA. TRBV21-1 is a listed pseudogene. This CDR3 has 15 amino acids. CDR3 amino acids: CASSKGSNRGQKLFF. The CDR3 nucleotides are TGTGCCAGCAGCAAAGGATCGAACAGGGGGCAGAAACTGTTTTTT.

In its sample, this clone was seen a few times. This chain uses TRBV5-1 with TRBJ1-1; D not certain. Trimming removed 0 bases from V and 4 bases from J, with 10 bases in between. Germline loops: CDR1 SGHRS, CDR2 YFSETQ. The CDR3 contains 14 residues. The CDR3 loop is CASSLAVGSTEAFF. The CDR3 nucleotides are TGCGCCAGCAGCTTGGCCGTTGGTAGCACTGAAGCTTTCTTT.

A single count supports this clone. J is TRBJ2-4 and V is TRBV5-5; the D is unclear. With 4 bases removed from V and 0 bases from J, the gap between germline ends came to 8 bases. This CDR3 comprises 14 residues. Germline assignment: CDR1 SGHKS and CDR2 YYEKEE (reference sequence). The CDR3 region is CASSPVLAKNIQYF. CDR3 DNA: TGTGCCAGCAGCCCGGTTCTAGCCAAAAACATTCAGTACTTC.

The V call is TRBV20-1, the J call TRBJ2-5; TRBD2 matches at 7 bases. The CDR3 has 14 residues. Per germline, CDR1 DFQATT and CDR2 SNEGSKA (reference sequence). Trimming cost V 3 bases and J 3 bases; bases outside gene matches: 7. CDR3 region: CSASAGGGKETQYF. CDR3 in DNA: TGCAGTGCTAGTGCTGGCGGGGGAAAAGAGACCCAGTACTTC.

J is TRBJ2-7 and V is TRBV18; 7 bases align to TRBD1. Germline V lookup: CDR1 KGHSH, CDR2 LQKENI. This CDR3 comprises 14 residues. After removal of 2 bases from V and 4 bases from J, the junction contained 5 bases not matched to a gene. The CDR3 here is CASSPVGQMYEQYF. In DNA form, the CDR3 reads TGTGCCAGCTCACCAGTGGGACAGATGTACGAGCAGTACTTC.

This chain links TRBV5-1 with TRBJ2-2, with 7 bases matching TRBD1. Per germline, CDR1 SGHRS and CDR2 YFSETQ. The CDR3 has 16 residues. With 2 bases clipped from V and 0 bases from J, the junction kept 4 bases outside the gene matches. CDR3 sequence (DNA): TGCGCCAGCAGCTTTTCAGGGACAGCGAACACCGGGGAGCTGTTTTTT. Translated, it gives CASSFSGTANTGELFF.

The chain couples TRBV9 to TRBJ2-1; 8 nucleotides agree with TRBD2. Trimming at V came to 0 bases and at J to 9 bases, leaving 8 bases not matched to a gene. The germline gives CDR1 SGDLS, CDR2 YYNGEE. This CDR3 is built from 15 residues. The CDR3 reads CASSVAGGSKVEQFF. The CDR3 DNA is TGTGCCAGCAGCGTAGCGGGGGGGAGTAAGGTTGAGCAGTTCTTC. The complete variable domain, with remaining parts taken from reference TRBV9 and TRBJ2-1, reads DSGVTQTPKHLITATGQRVTLRCSPRSGDLSVYWYQQSLDQGLQFLIQYYNGEERAKGNILERFSAQQFPDLHSELNLSSLELGDSALYFCASSVAGGSKVEQFFGPGTRLTVL.

The chain recombines TRBV15 with TRBJ1-2; 7 positions agree with TRBD1. The V and J ends lost 9 bases and 6 bases, in that order; junction bases with no gene match: 10. From germline, CDR1 is LNHNV and CDR2 YYDKDF (reference sequence). The CDR3 runs to 13 residues. CDR3 sequence (DNA): TGTGCCACGCAGTGGGACAGACAAAATGGCTACACCTTC. It translates to CATQWDRQNGYTF.

There are a few counts of this clone. The V and J genes are TRBV11-3 and TRBJ2-7; weak D call: TRBD2 (5 bases). Per germline, CDR1 SGHNT and CDR2 YENEEA. This CDR3 region has 13 residues. V was clipped by 1 base and J by 6 bases, with 10 bases between them. In nucleotides, the CDR3 is TGTGCCAGCAGCTTAGCCGGGGTGGGCGAGCAGTACTTC. This codes for CASSLAGVGEQYF.

The chain links TRBV7-2 to TRBJ2-3; D perhaps matches TRBD2 (6 bases). The CDR3 has 13 amino acids. Germline V gene sequence: CDR1 SGHTA, CDR2 FQGNSA. V dropped 5 bases and J dropped 6 bases, with 12 bases sitting between them. CDR3: CASSDNRGDTQYF. Written as DNA, the CDR3 is TGTGCCAGCAGCGATAATCGGGGGGATACGCAGTATTTT.

CDR3 DNA: TGTGCCAGCAGCTCCACAGGGAACTCTGGAAACACCATATATTTT. Translation: CASSSTGNSGNTIYF. The rearrangement uses TRBV27 and TRBJ1-3; possible D gene TRBD1, 6 bases. The CDR3 is 15 amino acids. CDR1 is MNHEY and CDR2 is SMNVEV in the germline V gene (reference sequence). The V and J ends lost 6 bases and 0 bases respectively, with 12 bases between them.

This clone has more than one count but fewer than ten. This rearrangement joins TRBV18 to TRBJ1-5; 7 nucleotides line up with TRBD1. The ends lost 6 bases at V and 8 bases at J; junction bases unmatched: 13. Germline CDR1 and CDR2: KGHSH and LQKENI. The CDR3 covers 15 residues. CDR3 region: CASSASPDRSEPQHF. The CDR3, as DNA: TGTGCCAGCTCGGCCTCGCCGGACAGGTCGGAGCCCCAGCATTTT.

This clone was found once. The chain couples TRBV7-9 to TRBJ1-1, with 7 bases fitting TRBD1. The germline V gene encodes CDR1 SEHNR and CDR2 FQNEAQ (reference sequence). The trim removed 6 bases at V and 2 bases at J, leaving 6 bases unmatched. This CDR3 is 14 amino acids long. The CDR3 DNA follows: TGTGCCAGCAGTCCGGGACAGCTTAACACTGAAGCTTTCTTT. Its translation: CASSPGQLNTEAFF.

The chain links TRBV30 to TRBJ2-3; D is undetermined. The CDR3 has 13 residues. Germline CDR1 and CDR2: GTSNPN and SVGIG (reference sequence). V lost 0 bases, J lost 5 bases, and 9 bases lay in between. CDR3 DNA: TGTGCCTGGAGTGTACAATCTGGAGATACGCAGTATTTT. Protein: CAWSVQSGDTQYF. The whole variable domain, remainder taken from reference TRBV30 and TRBJ2-3, is SQTIHQWPATLVQPVGSPLSLECTVEGTSNPNLYWYRQAAGRGLQLLFYSVGIGQISSEVPQNLSASRPQDRQFILSSKKLLLSDSGFYLCAWSVQSGDTQYFGPGTRLTVL.

The J gene is TRBJ1-5, the V gene TRBV10-3; 11 nucleotides match TRBD1. CDR3 length: 16 residues. The germline CDR1 and CDR2 sequences are ENHRY and SYGVKD. Losses at the gene ends were 4 bases for V and 1 base for J; bases not matched to a gene: 3. The CDR3 region has the DNA TGTGCCATCAGTGGGACAGGGGGCAAAAGCAATCAGCCCCAGCATTTT. This codes for CAISGTGGKSNQPQHF.

The rearrangement links TRBV5-1 to TRBJ2-1; 10 positions match TRBD1. The V gene's germline CDR1 is SGHRS and CDR2 YFSETQ. Trimming removed 3 bases from V and 4 bases from J; junction bases left unmatched: 10. The CDR3 sequence is 17 residues long. The CDR3 DNA sequence: TGCGCCAGCAGCTATCGGCTGACAGGGGGCCATTACAATGAGCAGTTCTTC. Its protein is CASSYRLTGGHYNEQFF.

The chain combines TRBV28 with TRBJ1-1, with 8 nucleotides matching TRBD1. Looked up from germline, CDR1 is MDHEN and CDR2 is SYDVKM. The trim removed 6 bases at V and 3 bases at J, leaving 6 bases unmatched. This CDR3 has 14 amino acids. This CDR3 reads CASSPQGAHTEAFF. DNA for the CDR3: TGTGCCAGCAGCCCGCAGGGGGCACACACTGAAGCTTTCTTT.

J is TRBJ1-2 and V is TRBV1; the D call in the table, TRBD1, was not verified against the DNA. TRBV1 is a listed pseudogene. CDR3 size: 16 residues. Here the CDR3 DNA reads TGCACCAGCTCACGGACAGGAATTGGTGCTAACTATGGCTACACCTTC. Amino acid sequence: CTSSRTGIGANYGYTF.

This clone was seen only once. The V call is TRBV19, the J call TRBJ1-1; weak D call: TRBD1 (5 bases). Germline CDR1 and CDR2: LNHDA and SQIVND (reference sequence). The length of the CDR3 is 13 residues. V was trimmed by 3 bases and J by 5 bases, leaving 10 bases between them. The CDR3 protein is CASSIMGGTEAFF. The DNA for the CDR3 is TGTGCCAGTAGTATTATGGGGGGGACTGAAGCTTTCTTT.